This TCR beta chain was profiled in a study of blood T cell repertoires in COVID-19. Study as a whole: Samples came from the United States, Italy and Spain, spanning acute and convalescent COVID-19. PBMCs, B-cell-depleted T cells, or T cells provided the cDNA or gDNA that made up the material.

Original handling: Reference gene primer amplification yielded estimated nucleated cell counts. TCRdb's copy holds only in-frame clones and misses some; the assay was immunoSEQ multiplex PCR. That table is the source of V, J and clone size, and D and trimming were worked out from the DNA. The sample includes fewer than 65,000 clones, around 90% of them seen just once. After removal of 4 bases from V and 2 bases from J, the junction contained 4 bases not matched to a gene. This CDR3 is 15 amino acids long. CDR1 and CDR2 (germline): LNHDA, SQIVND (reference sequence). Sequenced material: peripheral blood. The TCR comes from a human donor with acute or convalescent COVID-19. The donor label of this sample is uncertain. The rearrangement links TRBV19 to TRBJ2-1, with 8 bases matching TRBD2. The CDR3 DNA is TGTGCCAGTAGTAAACGGACTAGCCCCTACAATGAGCAGTTCTTC. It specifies CASSKRTSPYNEQFF.